This T cell receptor beta chain originates from a study of OX40 agonist ivuxolimab in advanced cancers. Across the whole study: Males comprised 82.7% of the group, whose mean age was approximately 62 years (range roughly 23 to 80). Partial responses occurred in Three dose-escalation patients, one with hepatocellular carcinoma and two with cutaneous melanoma.

CDR1 and CDR2 (germline): LNHDA, SQIVND (reference sequence). V lost 3 bases, J lost 4 bases, and 8 bases stayed unmatched. CDR3 size: 15 residues. Profiled with immunoSEQ multiplex PCR; TCRdb holds only in-frame clones, not every one. The sample records roughly 60,000 clones, around 84% being singletons. Blood sampling took place at baseline, cycle 4 day 1, and cycle 7 day 1. The sequencing used CD4+ or CD8+ T cells sorted from blood, collected in a trial of the OX40 agonist ivuxolimab. The chain combines TRBV19 with TRBJ1-2; TRBD1 agrees at 7 bases. The clonotype was recovered from an adult with an advanced solid tumor such as melanoma, head and neck, liver or kidney cancer. The CDR3: CASSISTGMGYGYTF. CDR3 nucleotide sequence: TGTGCCAGTAGTATCTCGACAGGGATGGGCTATGGCTACACCTTC.